This T cell receptor (beta chain) was retrieved from a study of OX40 agonist ivuxolimab in advanced cancers. Using immunoSEQ multiplex PCR, the repertoire was profiled, and TCRdb retains in-frame clones only, with some absent. Found here are 30,000 to 40,000 clones, roughly 87% of them singletons; the top ten hold 26%. Germline V gives CDR1 MNHNS, CDR2 SASEGT. V lost 5 bases to trimming and J lost 4 bases; unmatched junction nucleotides: 6. The CDR3 spans 14 residues. This clone has a count of ten or more. The source is an adult with an advanced solid tumor such as melanoma, head and neck, liver or kidney cancer. The rearrangement joins TRBV6-1 to TRBJ1-2, with 8 nucleotides matching TRBD1. The input for sequencing was CD4+ or CD8+ T cells sorted from blood, taken in a trial of the OX40 agonist ivuxolimab. The CDR3, as DNA: TGTGCCAGCAGTCCTGGGACAGGAGCCTATGGCTACACCTTC. Its protein product is CASSPGTGAYGYTF.